This TCR beta chain was sequenced in a study of early T cells in non-severe SARS-CoV-2 infection. The CDR3 extends over 13 amino acids. The V gene's germline CDR1 is MDHEN and CDR2 SYDVKM. The germline V and J ends were trimmed by 2 bases and 6 bases, with 10 bases remaining between them. From the 5' RACE reads, TCRdb called clonotypes with MiXCR, one entry per CDR3 protein. In the table there are about 77,000 distinct CDR3 sequences, roughly 4.7% of which are singletons. This clonotype was picked up many times. The chain combines TRBV28 with TRBJ1-1, with D unclear. This TCR came from an adult who was a healthcare worker with PCR-confirmed SARS-CoV-2 infection or an uninfected control (not recorded which). The source was whole blood, collected at baseline. CDR3 nucleotide sequence: TGTGCCAGCAGTTTACTATTTGGATCTGAAGCTTTCTTT. Its translation: CASSLLFGSEAFF.